This is a list of T cell receptor beta chains from one sample in a study of molecular identifiers for immune sequencing clone quantification. One entry per CDR3 protein results from TCRdb running MiXCR on the PCR reads. The sample comprises some 580,000 distinct CDR3 sequences, around 25% of which are singletons, and about 0.78% rests with the top ten. Sequenced material: naive CD8+ T cells from blood, with Jurkat cell RNA spiked in. The receptors come from a human donor in good health. Some libraries in this study had Jurkat cell RNA spiked in. CDR3s leave out the opening cysteine and the closing phenylalanine or tryptophan.

J gene	V gene	CDR3 protein
TRBJ2-1	TRBV20-1	SARVILLSGGDYNEQF
TRBJ1-1	TRBV7-9	ASSLDVDGEAF
TRBJ1-6	TRBV7-9	ASSIDSGDYNSPLH
TRBJ1-4	TRBV19	ASSSDTRRVNEKLF
TRBJ2-1	TRBV27	ASSKGAPNYNEQF
TRBJ2-2	TRBV30	AWSIFDTGELF
TRBJ1-2	TRBV9	ASSPRPRGYGYT
TRBJ2-7	TRBV11-2	ASSRPSYEQY
.	TRBV7-9	ASKGQAGDNEQY
TRBJ2-3	TRBV7-4	ASSLGKGAPRPRDSTDTQY
TRBJ2-3	TRBV9	ASSIRGQPSTDTQY
TRBJ1-6	TRBV27	ASSPWANSPLH
TRBJ1-3	TRBV28	ASSFPPDRHSGNTIY
TRBJ2-5	TRBV4-2	ASSQTETQGEEEGETQY
TRBJ1-1	TRBV6-6	ASSYVGGGTETF
TRBJ2-7	TRBV5-5	ASSSSGGGRGEQY
TRBJ2-7	TRBV7-9	ASSLPGQRGEQY
TRBJ2-5	TRBV27	ASSSHGQETQY
TRBJ2-1	TRBV12-3/TRBV12-4	ASTGTRSYNEQF
TRBJ2-1	TRBV6-5	ASSYSTTTNNYNEQF
TRBJ2-7	TRBV6-5	ASSQPLPGEGARYEQY
TRBJ2-7	TRBV7-9	ASSHSGTGDSYEQY
TRBJ2-1	TRBV9	ASSLNVGSYNEQF
TRBJ1-1	TRBV27	ASGRTGALGGVAEAF
TRBJ1-2	TRBV6-5	ASTVSPTPNYGYA
TRBJ2-6	TRBV21-1	ASSNRIFLASGANVLT
TRBJ2-7	TRBV14	ASSQSIDPTYEQY